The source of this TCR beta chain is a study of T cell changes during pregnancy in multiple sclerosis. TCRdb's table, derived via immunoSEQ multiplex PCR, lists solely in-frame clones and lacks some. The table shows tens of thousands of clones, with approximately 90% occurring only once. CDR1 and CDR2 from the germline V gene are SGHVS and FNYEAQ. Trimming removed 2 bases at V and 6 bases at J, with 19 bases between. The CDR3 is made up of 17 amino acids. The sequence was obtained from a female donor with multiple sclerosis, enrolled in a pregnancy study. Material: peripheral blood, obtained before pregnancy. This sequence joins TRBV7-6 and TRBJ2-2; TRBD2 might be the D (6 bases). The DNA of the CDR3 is TGTGCCAGCAGCTTAAGTGCCGGGGGAGGCAAGGCCGGGGAGCTGTTTTTT. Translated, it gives CASSLSAGGGKAGELFF.